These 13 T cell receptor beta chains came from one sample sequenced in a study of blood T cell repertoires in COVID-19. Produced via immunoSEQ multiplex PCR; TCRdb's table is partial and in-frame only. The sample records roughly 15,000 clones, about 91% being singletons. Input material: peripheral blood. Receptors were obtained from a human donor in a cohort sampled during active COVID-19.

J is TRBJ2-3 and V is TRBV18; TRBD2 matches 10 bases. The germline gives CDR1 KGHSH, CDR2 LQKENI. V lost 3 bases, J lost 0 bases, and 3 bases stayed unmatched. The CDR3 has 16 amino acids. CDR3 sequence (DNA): TGTGCCAGCTCACCGCGGACTAGCGGTAGCACAGATACGCAGTATTTT. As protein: CASSPRTSGSTDTQYF.

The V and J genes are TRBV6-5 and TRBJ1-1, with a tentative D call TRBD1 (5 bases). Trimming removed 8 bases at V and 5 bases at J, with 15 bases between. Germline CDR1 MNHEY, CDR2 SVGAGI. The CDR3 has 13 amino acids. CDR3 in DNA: TGTGCCAGCGGGTCTGGGGGGGTGACTGAAGCTTTCTTT. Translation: CASGSGGVTEAFF.

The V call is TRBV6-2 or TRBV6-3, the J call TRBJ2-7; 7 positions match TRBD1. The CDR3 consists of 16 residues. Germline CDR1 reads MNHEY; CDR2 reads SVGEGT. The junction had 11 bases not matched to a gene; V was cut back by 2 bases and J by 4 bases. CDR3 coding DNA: TGTGCCAGCAGTTACAGGCCGACAGGGATGGAGTACGAGCAGTACTTC. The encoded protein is CASSYRPTGMEYEQYF.

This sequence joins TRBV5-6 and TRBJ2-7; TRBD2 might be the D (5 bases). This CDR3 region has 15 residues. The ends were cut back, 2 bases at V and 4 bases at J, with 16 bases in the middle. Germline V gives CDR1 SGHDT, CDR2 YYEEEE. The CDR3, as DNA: TGTGCCAGCAGCTTCGCCGTCGGGGATCGATACGAGCAGTACTTC. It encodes CASSFAVGDRYEQYF.

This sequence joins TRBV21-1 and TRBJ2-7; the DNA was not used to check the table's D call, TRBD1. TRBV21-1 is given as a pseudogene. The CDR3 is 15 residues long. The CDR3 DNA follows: TGTGCCAGCAGCAAAGTTCCCAGGGGGTCCTACGAGCAGTACTTC. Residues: CASSKVPRGSYEQYF.

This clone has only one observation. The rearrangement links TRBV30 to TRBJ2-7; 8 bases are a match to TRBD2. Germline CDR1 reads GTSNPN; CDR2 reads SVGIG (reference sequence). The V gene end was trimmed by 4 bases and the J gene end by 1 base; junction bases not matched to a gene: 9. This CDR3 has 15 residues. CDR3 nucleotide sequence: TGTGCCTGGAAGCAACTCCGGGGGGGATCCTACGAGCAGTACTTC. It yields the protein CAWKQLRGGSYEQYF.

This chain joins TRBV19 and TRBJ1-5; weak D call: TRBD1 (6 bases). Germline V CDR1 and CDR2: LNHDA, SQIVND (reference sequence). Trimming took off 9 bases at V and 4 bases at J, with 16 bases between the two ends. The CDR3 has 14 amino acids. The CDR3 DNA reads TGTGCCAGCACGATACAGGGAGGGAATCAGCCCCAGCATTTT. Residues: CASTIQGGNQPQHF. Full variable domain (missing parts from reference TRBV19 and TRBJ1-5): DGGITQSPKYLFRKEGQNVTLSCEQNLNHDAMYWYRQDPGQGLRLIYYSQIVNDFQKGDIAEGYSVSREKKESFPLTVTSAQKNPTAFYLCASTIQGGNQPQHFGDGTRLSIL.

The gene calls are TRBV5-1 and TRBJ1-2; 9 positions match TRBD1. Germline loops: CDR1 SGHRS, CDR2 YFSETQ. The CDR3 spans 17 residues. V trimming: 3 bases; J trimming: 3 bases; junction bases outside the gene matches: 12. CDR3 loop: CASSWSMTGGFDYGYTF. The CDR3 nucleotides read TGCGCCAGCAGCTGGTCTATGACAGGGGGTTTTGACTATGGCTACACCTTC.

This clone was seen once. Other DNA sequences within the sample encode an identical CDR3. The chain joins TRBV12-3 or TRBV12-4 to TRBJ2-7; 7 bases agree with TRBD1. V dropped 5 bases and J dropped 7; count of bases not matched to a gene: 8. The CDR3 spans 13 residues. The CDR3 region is CASSVGTDYEQYF. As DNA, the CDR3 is TGTGCCAGCAGTGTTGGGACAGACTATGAGCAGTACTTC.

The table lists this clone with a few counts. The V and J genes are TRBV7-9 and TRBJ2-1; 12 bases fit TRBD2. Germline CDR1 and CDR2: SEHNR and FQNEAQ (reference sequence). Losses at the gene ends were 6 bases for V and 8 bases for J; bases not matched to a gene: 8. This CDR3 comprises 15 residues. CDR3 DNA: TGTGCCAGCAGTCGCGGGGCTAGCGGGAGGGATGAGCAGTTCTTC. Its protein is CASSRGASGRDEQFF. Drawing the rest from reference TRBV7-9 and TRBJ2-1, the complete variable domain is DTGVSQNPRHKITKRGQNVTFRCDPISEHNRLYWYRQTLGQGPEFLTYFQNEAQLEKSRLLSDRFSAERPKGSFSTLEIQRTEQGDSAMYLCASSRGASGRDEQFFGPGTRLTVL.

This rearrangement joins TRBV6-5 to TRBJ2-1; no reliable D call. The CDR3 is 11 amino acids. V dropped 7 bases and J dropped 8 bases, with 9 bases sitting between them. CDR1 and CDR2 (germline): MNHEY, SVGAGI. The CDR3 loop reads CASTLLDEQFF. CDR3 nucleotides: TGTGCCAGCACCCTACTCGATGAGCAGTTCTTC.

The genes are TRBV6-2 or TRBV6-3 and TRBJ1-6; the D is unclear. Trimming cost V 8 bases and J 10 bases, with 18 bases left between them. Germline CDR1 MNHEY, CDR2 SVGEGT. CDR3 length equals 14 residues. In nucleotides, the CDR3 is TGTGCCAGCTGCCTTAGCGGGGTAGGATCACCCCTCCACTTT. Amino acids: CASCLSGVGSPLHF.

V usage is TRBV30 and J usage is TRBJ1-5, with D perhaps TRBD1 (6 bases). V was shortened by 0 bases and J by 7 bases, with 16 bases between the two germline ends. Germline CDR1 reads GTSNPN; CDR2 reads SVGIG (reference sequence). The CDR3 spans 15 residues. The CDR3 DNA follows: TGTGCCTGGAGTGTACAGGGTAAGAGGCGCCAGCCCCAGCATTTT. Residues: CAWSVQGKRRQPQHF.